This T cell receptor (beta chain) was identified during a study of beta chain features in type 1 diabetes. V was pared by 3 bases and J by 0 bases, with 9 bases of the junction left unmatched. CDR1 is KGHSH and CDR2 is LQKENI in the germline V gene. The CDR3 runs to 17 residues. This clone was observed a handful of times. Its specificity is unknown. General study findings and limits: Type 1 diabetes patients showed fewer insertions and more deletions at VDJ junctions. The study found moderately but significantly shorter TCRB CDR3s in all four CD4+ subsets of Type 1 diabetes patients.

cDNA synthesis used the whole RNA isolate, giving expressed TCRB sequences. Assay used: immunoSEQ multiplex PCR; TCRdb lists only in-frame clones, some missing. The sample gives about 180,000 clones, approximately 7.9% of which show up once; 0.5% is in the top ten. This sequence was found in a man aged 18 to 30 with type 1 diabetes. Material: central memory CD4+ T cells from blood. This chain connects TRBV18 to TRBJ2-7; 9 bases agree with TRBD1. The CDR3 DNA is TGTGCCAGCTCACCGAACCTGGACAGGGGAGGCTCCTACGAGCAGTACTTC. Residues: CASSPNLDRGGSYEQYF. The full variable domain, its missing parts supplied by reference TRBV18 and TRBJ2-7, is NAGVMQNPRHLVRRRGQEARLRCSPMKGHSHVYWYRQLPEEGLKFMVYLQKENIIDESGMPKERFSAEFPKEGPSILRIQQVVRGDSAAYFCASSPNLDRGGSYEQYFGPGTRLTVT.